This T cell receptor beta chain derives from a study of blood T cell repertoires in COVID-19. The wider study: T cells, B-cell-depleted T cells, or PBMCs supplied cDNA or gDNA.

From germline, CDR1 is SGHTA and CDR2 FQGNSA. There are 17 residues in the CDR3. Trimming at V came to 6 bases and at J to 4 bases, leaving 18 bases not matched to a gene. Generated by immunoSEQ multiplex PCR, the TCRdb table keeps only in-frame clones and is missing some. There are 100,000 or so clones in the sample; roughly 89% occur only once, and about 18% lies in the top ten. The genes are TRBV7-2 and TRBJ2-7; 7 nucleotides agree with TRBD1. Sequences were obtained from peripheral blood. This receptor was obtained from a human donor with acute or convalescent COVID-19. The donor label of this sample is uncertain. CDR3 in DNA: TGTGCCAGCAGTTCCACCCCTATTTCCGGGACAGAGTACGAGCAGTACTTC. Its translation is CASSSTPISGTEYEQYF. The full variable domain, rest sourced from reference TRBV7-2 and TRBJ2-7, is GAGVSQSPSNKVTEKGKDVELRCDPISGHTALYWYRQSLGQGLEFLIYFQGNSAPDKSGLPSDRFSAERTGGSVSTLTIQRTQQEDSAVYLCASSSTPISGTEYEQYFGPGTRLTVT.